This T cell receptor beta chain emerged from a study of cytomegalovirus exposure and HLA in healthy donors. Study results and limitations: A later analysis reported that several of the most significant clusters appeared to be linked to common viral pathogens, among them Epstein-Barr virus.

60 Vbeta and 13 Jbeta primers were used in PCR. This table comes from immunoSEQ multiplex PCR, and its TCRdb copy is limited to in-frame clones, with some not included. The sample lists about 140,000 clones; more than 60% were seen once. As regards this clone: What it binds is unknown.

The sequence derives from a man under 40 in good health and CMV-seropositive. The sample taken for sequencing was PBMCs.

CDR3 DNA sequence: TGTGCCAGCAGCCAGGTCAGGGGCAGGACTGAAGCTTTCTTT. It translates to CASSQVRGRTEAFF. The chain joins TRBV4-2 to TRBJ1-1; possibly TRBD1 for D (6 bases). Trimming stripped 3 bases from V and 5 bases from J, with 13 bases between. Per germline, CDR1 LGHNA and CDR2 YNFKEQ. The CDR3 has 14 amino acids.